The 29 T cell receptor beta chains in this list originate from one sample, sequenced in a study of a mutant IDH1 vaccine in newly diagnosed glioma. The method was immunoSEQ multiplex PCR; TCRdb's version includes in-frame clones alone and lacks a portion of them. In the table there are 69,000 or so clones, around 84% of which are singletons. Time point indicated: week 35, safety follow-up. In the vaccine, a single dose held 300 ug of the mutant IDH1 20-mer peptide, along with topical imiquimod. Their recognized antigens are unknown. Sequencing used PBMCs, obtained from a glioma patient whose treatment included an IDH1 peptide vaccine. The receptor set was obtained from a man aged 30 to 45 with glioma.

This chain uses TRBV7-2 with TRBJ1-2; D uncertain. The ends were cut back, 5 bases at V and 8 bases at J, with 15 bases in the middle. The length of the CDR3 is 13 residues. Germline-derived CDR1 and CDR2 are SGHTA and FQGNSA. DNA for the CDR3: TGTGCCAGCAGCCCAGCAATTCGTAGCGGCTACACCTTC. This encodes CASSPAIRSGYTF.

The genes are TRBV6-1 and TRBJ2-6; possible D gene TRBD2, 6 bases. V lost 0 bases, J lost 4 bases, and 16 bases lay in between. Germline V CDR1 and CDR2: MNHNS, SASEGT. The CDR3 extends over 18 amino acids. CDR3: CASSEARAKEGGANVLTF. CDR3 nucleotide sequence: TGTGCCAGCAGTGAAGCCCGGGCTAAGGAGGGAGGGGCCAACGTCCTGACTTTC.

This chain uses TRBV28 with TRBJ2-7; perhaps TRBD1 as D (6 bases). V lost 1 base and J lost 5, with 21 bases in between. Germline V CDR1 and CDR2: MDHEN, SYDVKM. This CDR3 spans 17 amino acids. Here the CDR3 DNA reads TGTGCCAGCAGTTTATCCGGGACACAAGTGACCGAGGACGAGCAGTACTTC. It yields the protein CASSLSGTQVTEDEQYF.

This clone was detected a few times. V gene TRBV5-4 combines with J gene TRBJ2-5; 7 nucleotides match TRBD2. Germline V gene sequence: CDR1 SGHNT, CDR2 YYREEE (reference sequence). This CDR3 region has 14 residues. V was pared by 7 bases and J by 5 bases, with 11 bases of the junction left unmatched. The CDR3 is CASLIWRERETQYF. CDR3 DNA sequence: TGTGCCAGCCTCATTTGGCGGGAGCGCGAGACCCAGTACTTC.

The chain combines TRBV19 with TRBJ1-1; D is unclear. V was pared by 3 bases and J by 0 bases, with 11 bases between. The length of the CDR3 is 15 residues. CDR1 and CDR2 from the germline V gene are LNHDA and SQIVND (reference sequence). The chain's CDR3 is CASSIGPHMNTEAFF. CDR3 DNA: TGTGCCAGTAGTATTGGCCCTCATATGAACACTGAAGCTTTCTTT.

The chain uses TRBV7-9 and TRBJ2-7; perhaps TRBD1 as D (6 bases). Germline V gene data show CDR1 as SEHNR and CDR2 as FQNEAQ (reference sequence). The CDR3 sequence is 13 residues long. V lost 0 bases and J 3 bases, leaving 6 bases between the germline ends. The CDR3 region is CASSLAGGYEQYF. The CDR3 DNA follows: TGTGCCAGCAGCTTAGCAGGGGGCTACGAGCAGTACTTC.

In regard to this clone: An end of the junction does not agree with germline; a read error may underlie this. This chain joins TRBV6-1 and TRBJ2-7, with D uncertain. This CDR3 region has 12 residues. Germline CDR1 and CDR2: MNHNS and SASEGT. Here the CDR3 reads CASISQTPIYHF. CDR3 sequence (DNA): TGTGCCAGCATTAGTCAGACACCAATCTACCACTTC.

This rearrangement joins TRBV27 to TRBJ2-1; D gene ambiguous. Looked up from germline, CDR1 is MNHEY and CDR2 is SMNVEV (reference sequence). The CDR3 is 13 amino acids. V was clipped by 6 bases and J by 0 bases, with 6 bases between them. CDR3 protein: CASRESSYNEQFF. The CDR3 DNA reads as TGTGCCAGCAGGGAGAGCTCCTACAATGAGCAGTTCTTC.

The chain is built from TRBV2 and TRBJ1-1; possible D gene TRBD1, 5 bases. The CDR3 totals 13 residues. The germline gives CDR1 SNHLY, CDR2 FYNNEI. Trimming removed 5 bases from V and 5 bases from J, with 12 bases in between. The DNA of the CDR3 is TGTGCCAGCAGTTACCAGGGAGGGACTGAAGCTTTCTTT. Translation gives CASSYQGGTEAFF. Looking up the rest from reference TRBV2 and TRBJ1-1 gives the full variable domain: EPEVTQTPSHQVTQMGQEVILRCVPISNHLYFYWYRQILGQKVEFLVSFYNNEISEKSEIFDDQFSVERPDGSNFTLKIRSTKLEDSAMYFCASSYQGGTEAFFGQGTRLTVV.

This clone appeared a single time. V and J are TRBV29-1 and TRBJ2-3, with a weak D call TRBD1 (6 bases). This CDR3 spans 15 amino acids. The V end lost 4 bases, the J end lost 0 bases, and 14 bases lay between the germline ends. Germline V gene data show CDR1 as SQVTM and CDR2 as ANQGSEA. In nucleotides, the CDR3 is TGCAGCGTTGCCGGTGGGGGCGCGAGCACAGATACGCAGTATTTT. This sequence encodes CSVAGGGASTDTQYF.

The gene calls are TRBV5-1 and TRBJ1-1, with 8 nucleotides matching TRBD1. The CDR3 is made up of 15 amino acids. With 4 bases clipped from V and 0 bases from J, the junction kept 5 bases outside the gene matches. The germline gives CDR1 SGHRS, CDR2 YFSETQ. This CDR3 reads CASSLRQGMNTEAFF. The CDR3 DNA sequence: TGCGCCAGCAGCCTGCGACAGGGGATGAACACTGAAGCTTTCTTT.

This clone showed up just a few times. This rearrangement joins TRBV6-1 to TRBJ1-3, with a tentative D call TRBD1 (5 bases). The V gene lost 2 bases and the J gene lost 4 bases, with 15 bases spanning the gap. CDR1 is MNHNS, CDR2 SASEGT, per germline. The CDR3 is 16 residues long. The CDR3 protein is CASSEIRGRRGNTIYF. In DNA, the CDR3 is TGTGCCAGCAGTGAAATAAGGGGACGGAGGGGAAACACCATATATTTT.

The gene calls are TRBV4-1 and TRBJ2-7, with 12 bases lining up with TRBD2. The V gene end was trimmed by 0 bases and the J gene end by 5 bases; junction bases not matched to a gene: 8. Germline V CDR1 and CDR2: MGHRA, YSYEKL. This CDR3 has 17 residues. CDR3 DNA sequence: TGCGCCAGCAGCCAAGATTCTAGCGGGGGGGCGGTCCACGAGCAGTACTTC. It specifies CASSQDSSGGAVHEQYF.

This clone was picked up a small number of times. The gene calls are TRBV4-3 and TRBJ1-5; D possibly corresponds to TRBD1 (5 bases). The CDR3 runs 13 residues. Germline V gives CDR1 LGHNA, CDR2 YSLEER. V lost 1 base and J 10 bases, leaving 11 bases between the germline ends. The CDR3: CASSQARGKPQHF. The CDR3 DNA follows: TGCGCCAGCAGCCAAGCTCGGGGGAAACCCCAGCATTTT.

The V call is TRBV28, the J call TRBJ1-4; TRBD1 agrees at 7 bases. The CDR3 contains 15 residues. Germline lookup yields CDR1 MDHEN and CDR2 SYDVKM. J was trimmed by 3 bases and V by 3 bases; bases with no gene match: 4. As DNA, the CDR3 is TGTGCCAGCAGTTTCTTAGGGACAGCTAATGAAAAACTGTTTTTT. It codes for CASSFLGTANEKLFF.

This chain joins TRBV15 and TRBJ1-2; 9 bases align to TRBD1. CDR3 length: 16 amino acids. The trim removed 1 base at V and 4 bases at J, leaving 7 bases unmatched. Germline CDR1 reads LNHNV; CDR2 reads YYDKDF (reference sequence). As DNA, the CDR3 is TGTGCCACCAGCAGAGGAATCCACAGGGGGCCCTATGGCTACACCTTC. Its translation is CATSRGIHRGPYGYTF.

CDR3 coding DNA: TGTGCCAGCAGCCCAGGACTTGGCAGGGAGGGTGGCTACACCTTC. Translation gives CASSPGLGREGGYTF. The chain is built from TRBV6-5 and TRBJ1-2, with D perhaps TRBD1 (5 bases). The CDR3 contains 15 residues. Looked up from germline, CDR1 is MNHEY and CDR2 is SVGAGI. The ends were cut back, 6 bases at V and 7 bases at J, with 21 bases in the middle.

V and J are TRBV7-8 and TRBJ2-1, with 10 bases matching TRBD2. Germline assignment: CDR1 SGHVS and CDR2 FQNEAQ. V lost 5 bases to trimming and J lost 9 bases; unmatched junction nucleotides: 16. The CDR3 is made up of 17 amino acids. CDR3 nucleotides: TGTGCCAGCAGCCTGCTAGCGGGGGCCAATTCAGCAGGTGAGCAGTTCTTC. As protein: CASSLLAGANSAGEQFF. The variable domain in full, with the rest retrieved from reference TRBV7-8 and TRBJ2-1, is GAGVSQSPRYKVAKRGQDVALRCDPISGHVSLFWYQQALGQGPEFLTYFQNEAQLDKSGLPSDRFFAERPEGSVSTLKIQRTQQEDSAVYLCASSLLAGANSAGEQFFGPGTRLTVL.

This chain connects TRBV28 to TRBJ2-4; D unclear. Germline V lookup: CDR1 MDHEN, CDR2 SYDVKM. V lost 6 bases and J 7 bases, leaving 7 bases between the germline ends. This CDR3 has 11 amino acids. The CDR3 bases are TGTGCCAGCAGCTCTAGGAACATTCAGTACTTC. Its translation is CASSSRNIQYF.

This rearrangement joins TRBV25-1 to TRBJ2-3; D is perhaps TRBD1 or TRBD2 (5 bases each). The germline V gene has CDR1 MGHDK and CDR2 SYGVNS. This CDR3 is built from 12 residues. V dropped 8 bases and J dropped 5 bases, with 11 bases sitting between them. The CDR3 DNA follows: TGTGCCAGCGGAAGAGGGGTAGATACGCAGTATTTT. This gives the protein CASGRGVDTQYF. The complete variable domain, with remaining parts taken from reference TRBV25-1 and TRBJ2-3, reads EADIYQTPRYLVIGTGKKITLECSQTMGHDKMYWYQQDPGMELHLIHYSYGVNSTEKGDLSSESTVSRIRTEHFPLTLESARPSHTSQYLCASGRGVDTQYFGPGTRLTVL.

The V gene is TRBV5-1, the J gene TRBJ2-1; TRBD2 matches at 9 bases. The CDR3 loop spans 15 amino acids. J gave up 2 bases and V 1 base, and 1 base lay outside the gene matches. In germline, CDR1 is SGHRS, CDR2 YFSETQ. CDR3 amino acids: CASSLIAGAYNEQFF. The CDR3 DNA sequence: TGCGCCAGCAGCTTGATAGCGGGGGCCTACAATGAGCAGTTCTTC.

The V and J genes are TRBV11-2 and TRBJ2-5; no firm D call. The V end was cut by 5 bases, the J end by 5 bases, with 6 bases between. This CDR3 region has 11 residues. CDR1 is SGHAT, CDR2 FQNNGV, per germline. Here the CDR3 DNA reads TGTGCCAGCAGCCAAGTGGAGACCCAGTACTTC. Encoded protein: CASSQVETQYF. Filled out from reference TRBV11-2 and TRBJ2-5, the complete variable domain reads EAGVAQSPRYKIIEKRQSVAFWCNPISGHATLYWYQQILGQGPKLLIQFQNNGVVDDSQLPKDRFSAERLKGVDSTLKIQPAKLEDSAVYLCASSQVETQYFGPGTRLLVL.

The genes are TRBV7-3 and TRBJ2-7; the D gene is possibly TRBD2 (6 bases). Trimming removed 5 bases from V and 3 bases from J, with 14 bases in between. The germline gives CDR1 SGHTA, CDR2 FQGTGA. CDR3 length: 14 residues. The CDR3 region has the DNA TGTGCCAGCAGCCCAGGAGGGACTGGCTACGAGCAGTACTTC. It codes for CASSPGGTGYEQYF.

The rearrangement links TRBV7-6 to TRBJ1-4, with a weak D call TRBD1 (6 bases). The CDR3 sequence is 13 residues long. V was trimmed by 5 bases and J by 5 bases, leaving 9 bases between them. Germline V lookup: CDR1 SGHVS, CDR2 FNYEAQ. CDR3 amino acids: CASSEQGNEKLFF. The CDR3 region has the DNA TGTGCCAGCAGCGAACAGGGAAATGAAAAACTGTTTTTT.

J is TRBJ2-2 and V is TRBV7-2, with 8 nucleotides matching TRBD2. The CDR3 spans 15 residues. After removal of 4 bases from V and 1 base from J, the junction contained 2 bases not matched to a gene. Germline V gene sequence: CDR1 SGHTA, CDR2 FQGNSA. CDR3 amino acids: CASSSAGGNTGELFF. DNA of the CDR3: TGTGCCAGCAGCTCCGCGGGAGGGAACACCGGGGAGCTGTTTTTT.

The V and J genes are TRBV7-2 and TRBJ1-1, with D perhaps matching TRBD1 (5 bases). V gave up 4 bases and J gave up 1 base, with 10 bases separating them. The CDR3 has 14 residues. Germline assignment: CDR1 SGHTA and CDR2 FQGNSA. DNA for the CDR3: TGTGCCAGCAGCTATATAACAGGGAACACTGAAGCTTTCTTT. Protein sequence: CASSYITGNTEAFF.

This chain connects TRBV5-4 to TRBJ2-1, with 7 positions matching TRBD2. The V segment lost 0 bases and the J segment 8 bases; nucleotides outside the gene matches: 2. Germline V gene lookup returns CDR1 SGHNT and CDR2 YYREEE (reference sequence). The length of the CDR3 is 13 residues. The CDR3 DNA is TGTGCCAGCAGCTTGGGAGGGAGGGATGAGCAGTTCTTC. This gives the protein CASSLGGRDEQFF.

The V and J genes are TRBV10-3 and TRBJ2-1; 7 bases are shared with TRBD2. Looked up from germline, CDR1 is ENHRY and CDR2 is SYGVKD. The V segment lost 8 bases and the J segment 0 bases; nucleotides outside the gene matches: 1. The CDR3 totals 13 residues. The CDR3 sequence: CAIASGSYNEQFF. The CDR3 DNA reads as TGTGCCATCGCTAGCGGCTCCTACAATGAGCAGTTCTTC.

This clone was picked up one time. The rearrangement uses TRBV29-1 and TRBJ2-7; D is undetermined. V was cut by 5 bases and J by 7 bases, with 12 bases left in between. Germline CDR1 and CDR2: SQVTM and ANQGSEA. The length of the CDR3 is 11 residues. CDR3 residues: CSVTTTGEQYF. The CDR3 nucleotides are TGCAGCGTTACCACCACTGGGGAGCAGTACTTC.